This TCR beta chain was sequenced during a study of OX40 agonist ivuxolimab in advanced cancers. About the study: Checkpoint inhibitors had been given previously to roughly 40% of patients.

Autoimmune disease history or systemic immunosuppression barred patients. CDR3 size: 11 residues. Between the trimmed V and J ends, which lost 2 bases and 1 base, there was a span of 0 bases. CDR1 is SGHRS and CDR2 is YFSETQ in the germline V gene. Concerning this clone itself: Its antigen is not known.

TCRdb's copy holds only in-frame clones and misses some; the assay was immunoSEQ multiplex PCR. The sample shows tens of thousands of clones, about 84% of them seen only once. Broader study findings: On average, CD8+ T cells had more expanded clones than CD4+. At doses 0.1 to 3.0 mg/kg, CD4+ and CD8+ clones expanded.

This sequence joins TRBV5-1 and TRBJ2-5, with unresolved D. The clonotype comes from an adult with an advanced solid tumor such as melanoma, head and neck, liver or kidney cancer. The sequencing here drew on CD4+ or CD8+ T cells sorted from blood, taken in a trial of the OX40 agonist ivuxolimab. The CDR3 DNA reads TGCGCCAGCAGCTTCCAAGAGACCCAGTACTTC. Amino acids: CASSFQETQYF.